Below, 29 T cell receptor beta chains from the same sample are listed, as sequenced in a study of cytomegalovirus exposure and HLA in healthy donors. PCR amplification relied on 60 Vbeta primers (plus 13 Jbeta primers). The data were produced by immunoSEQ multiplex PCR, yet TCRdb's version contains in-frame clones alone and is incomplete. The data contain 100,000 to 150,000 clones, about 62% of them seen just once; the ten biggest clones take up about 8.1%. Input material: PBMCs. The receptor set was obtained from a woman aged 40 to 49 in good health and CMV-seropositive.

Only a few counts were recorded for this clone. The genes are TRBV11-2 and TRBJ2-3, with 8 positions matching TRBD1. J gave up 2 bases and V 6 bases, and 7 bases lay outside the gene matches. There are 15 residues in the CDR3. Germline CDR1 is SGHAT and CDR2 is FQNNGV. In DNA, the CDR3 is TGTGCCAGCAGATCCGACAGGGGCTTCACAGATACGCAGTATTTT. It yields the protein CASRSDRGFTDTQYF.

This chain uses TRBV7-8 with TRBJ2-7; D is undetermined. The V gene lost 0 bases and the J gene lost 2 bases, with 8 bases spanning the gap. This CDR3 contains 14 residues. Germline V gene sequence: CDR1 SGHVS, CDR2 FQNEAQ. The CDR3: CASSLAAVTYEQYF. The CDR3 nucleotides read TGTGCCAGCAGCTTAGCGGCTGTTACCTACGAGCAGTACTTC.

The rearrangement joins TRBV7-9 to TRBJ2-2, with D possibly matching TRBD1 (5 bases). The germline V and J ends were trimmed by 3 bases and 1 base, with 15 bases remaining between them. There are 17 residues in the CDR3. CDR1 is SEHNR and CDR2 is FQNEAQ in the germline V gene (reference sequence). CDR3 loop: CASSLGDRQGNTGELFF. Here the CDR3 DNA reads TGTGCCAGCAGCTTGGGCGACCGCCAGGGGAACACCGGGGAGCTGTTTTTT.

This chain joins TRBV13 and TRBJ2-2, with TRBD2 as a possible D gene (6 bases). From germline, CDR1 is PRHDT and CDR2 FYEKMQ (reference sequence). This CDR3 is 16 amino acids long. The V end was cut by 5 bases, the J end by 6 bases, with 19 bases between. The chain's CDR3 is CASSQAGGSLAGELFF. CDR3 sequence (DNA): TGTGCCAGCAGCCAGGCCGGAGGGAGCTTGGCCGGGGAGCTGTTTTTT.

This clone came up a few times. The chain carries TRBV27 and TRBJ1-5, with TRBD1 as a possible D gene (6 bases). The V and J ends lost 2 bases and 0 bases respectively, with 14 bases between them. Germline CDR1 MNHEY, CDR2 SMNVEV (reference sequence). This CDR3 region has 17 residues. CDR3: CASSLRQDDYSNQPQHF. The CDR3 region has the DNA TGTGCCAGCAGTTTAAGACAGGACGACTATAGCAATCAGCCCCAGCATTTT.

The chain links TRBV29-1 to TRBJ2-3; TRBD2 matches 7 bases. CDR1 SQVTM and CDR2 ANQGSEA come from the germline V gene. This CDR3 is built from 13 residues. The V and J ends lost 8 bases and 3 bases, in that order; junction bases with no gene match: 8. Here the CDR3 DNA reads TGCAGCACACTAGCGCGATTAACAGATACGCAGTATTTT. Its translation is CSTLARLTDTQYF.

CDR3 sequence (DNA): TGTGCCAGCAGTTTGTCACCGGACTCCCAAGAGACCCAGTACTTC. It translates to CASSLSPDSQETQYF. The chain recombines TRBV27 with TRBJ2-5; D might be TRBD2 (5 bases). V shed 3 bases and J shed 1 base, with 12 bases lying between them. The germline CDR1 and CDR2 sequences are MNHEY and SMNVEV (reference sequence). This CDR3 comprises 15 residues.

There are a few counts of this clone. The rearrangement joins TRBV5-6 to TRBJ2-1; 9 nucleotides agree with TRBD1. Germline V gene data show CDR1 as SGHDT and CDR2 as YYEEEE. CDR3 length equals 15 residues. V trimming: 3 bases; J trimming: 4 bases; junction bases outside the gene matches: 5. The CDR3, as DNA: TGTGCCAGCAGCTCGTCCGGGACAGGGTACAATGAGCAGTTCTTC. Translating gives CASSSSGTGYNEQFF.

This chain connects TRBV30 to TRBJ1-2; D unclear. Germline lookup yields CDR1 GTSNPN and CDR2 SVGIG (reference sequence). V shed 1 base and J shed 8 bases, with 14 bases lying between them. The CDR3 is 13 residues long. The CDR3 spells CAWSGRLFYGYTF. The CDR3 DNA reads TGTGCCTGGAGTGGGCGGTTATTCTACGGCTACACCTTC.

The rearrangement joins TRBV5-4 to TRBJ2-5; a weak D match, TRBD1 (5 bases). The germline V gene encodes CDR1 SGHNT and CDR2 YYREEE (reference sequence). Trimming pared 2 bases from V and 1 base from J, leaving 15 bases between. The CDR3 has 16 amino acids. CDR3 in amino acids: CASSFTVGAAQETQYF. The CDR3 nucleotides are TGTGCCAGCAGCTTTACTGTAGGGGCCGCCCAAGAGACCCAGTACTTC.

The chain carries TRBV6-5 and TRBJ2-1; D is possibly TRBD1 (6 bases). Per germline, CDR1 MNHEY and CDR2 SVGAGI. The CDR3 loop spans 15 amino acids. Trimming stripped 6 bases from V and 6 bases from J, with 18 bases between. The CDR3, as DNA: TGTGCCAGCAGCCCCACAGGGTTTTCTGGCAATGAGCAGTTCTTC. It specifies CASSPTGFSGNEQFF.

The chain joins TRBV29-1 to TRBJ1-1; the D is unclear. The CDR3 contains 10 residues. CDR1 and CDR2 (germline): SQVTM, ANQGSEA. Trimming took off 6 bases at V and 4 bases at J, with 6 bases between the two ends. For the CDR3, the DNA is TGCAGCGTCGGTAGCACTGAAGCTTTCTTT. It codes for CSVGSTEAFF.

This chain uses TRBV5-1 with TRBJ2-5; 10 bases match TRBD2. This CDR3 is 15 amino acids long. Germline-derived CDR1 and CDR2 are SGHRS and YFSETQ. With 0 bases clipped from V and 4 bases from J, the junction kept 3 bases outside the gene matches. The CDR3 reads CASSLASGSGETQYF. CDR3 nucleotides: TGCGCCAGCAGCTTGGCTAGCGGGAGTGGAGAGACCCAGTACTTC.

Worth noting for this clone: Relative to the germline gene, one junction end is altered; a read error may explain this. V is TRBV7-9 and J is TRBJ1-2; weak D call: TRBD1 (6 bases). Germline V gene data show CDR1 as SEHNR and CDR2 as FQNEAQ (reference sequence). The CDR3 is made up of 16 amino acids. The DNA for the CDR3 is TGTTCCAGCAGCTTTTACCCCCAGGGGCAAAGCTATGGCTACACCTTC. Amino acids: CSSSFYPQGQSYGYTF.

This clone was seen once. The rearrangement uses TRBV21-1 and TRBJ2-7; whether TRBD1, the table's D call, matches the DNA was not checked. TRBV21-1 is designated a pseudogene. The CDR3 totals 16 residues. CDR3 amino acids: CASSKTPGGPSYEQYF. In DNA, the CDR3 is TGTGCCAGCAGCAAAACCCCAGGGGGACCTTCCTACGAGCAGTACTTC.

The rearrangement uses TRBV9 and TRBJ1-5; D uncertain. This CDR3 has 14 residues. Germline CDR1 SGDLS, CDR2 YYNGEE. The germline V and J ends were trimmed by 0 bases and 6 bases, with 10 bases remaining between them. The chain's CDR3 is CASSVGAAGQPQHF. The CDR3 DNA reads TGTGCCAGCAGCGTAGGGGCCGCGGGTCAGCCCCAGCATTTT.

Comments on this clone: Compared with germline, one end of the junction differs, possibly owing to a read error. Other DNA sequences within the sample encode an identical CDR3. The chain has TRBV7-6 and TRBJ1-4; no definite D call. CDR1 and CDR2 from the germline V gene are SGHVS and FNYEAQ. This CDR3 has 15 residues. CDR3 nucleotides: TGTGCCAGCAGCTTAGGAACGGGATGGGATGAGAAACTGTTTTTT. Amino acids: CASSLGTGWDEKLFF. Based on the CDR3 plus reference TRBV7-6 and TRBJ1-4, the full variable domain is GAGVSQSPRYKVTKRGQDVALRCDPISGHVSLYWYRQALGQGPEFLTYFNYEAQQDKSGLPNDRFSAERPEGSISTLTIQRTEQRDSAMYRCASSLGTGWDEKLFFGSGTQLSVL.

CDR3 nucleotide sequence: TGTGCCAGTAGTATTCAGGGGTTGGTGGTAACTGAAGCTTTCTTT. It yields the protein CASSIQGLVVTEAFF. This rearrangement joins TRBV19 to TRBJ1-1; D is possibly TRBD1 (6 bases). Germline V CDR1 and CDR2: LNHDA, SQIVND (reference sequence). The CDR3 is 15 amino acids. V was clipped by 3 bases and J by 5 bases, with 16 bases between them.

The chain carries TRBV6-1 and TRBJ1-2, with TRBD1 identical over 9 bases. CDR1 and CDR2 from the germline V gene are MNHNS and SASEGT. The junction had 5 bases not matched to a gene; V was cut back by 11 bases and J by 4 bases. The CDR3 sequence is 12 residues long. This CDR3 reads CAGGQGGYGYTF. CDR3 bases: TGTGCCGGGGGACAGGGAGGCTATGGCTACACCTTC.

This clone has a handful of counts. This chain links TRBV6-4 with TRBJ2-1, with TRBD2 matching over 9 bases. This CDR3 region has 13 residues. CDR1 and CDR2 from the germline V gene are MRHNA and SNTAGT. Unmatched junction bases numbered 4, after V lost 6 bases and J lost 7 bases. The CDR3 DNA is TGTGCCAGCAGCCTAGCGGGGAGGAATGAGCAGTTCTTC. The encoded protein is CASSLAGRNEQFF.

On this clone: Other DNA sequences of this sample code for an identical CDR3. V and J are TRBV5-4 and TRBJ2-2, with 7 bases fitting TRBD1. Germline CDR1 is SGHNT and CDR2 is YYREEE (reference sequence). Trimming removed 4 bases from V and 3 bases from J; junction bases left unmatched: 6. The CDR3 runs 15 residues. CDR3 protein: CASSLRQGDTGELFF. The CDR3 DNA is TGTGCCAGCAGCCTCCGACAGGGAGACACCGGGGAGCTGTTTTTT.

The V call is TRBV5-6, the J call TRBJ2-7; 8 nucleotides line up with TRBD2. Germline V gene sequence: CDR1 SGHDT, CDR2 YYEEEE. J gave up 0 bases and V 5 bases, and 7 bases lay outside the gene matches. The CDR3 extends over 15 amino acids. As DNA, the CDR3 is TGTGCCAGCAGAGAAGCGGGGGATTACTCCTACGAGCAGTACTTC. Protein sequence: CASREAGDYSYEQYF. Full variable domain (remainder filled in from reference TRBV5-6 and TRBJ2-7): DAGVTQSPTHLIKTRGQQVTLRCSPKSGHDTVSWYQQALGQGPQFIFQYYEEEERQRGNFPDRFSGHQFPNYSSELNVNALLLGDSALYLCASREAGDYSYEQYFGPGTRLTVT.

This sequence joins TRBV29-1 and TRBJ2-5; possibly TRBD2 for D (6 bases). V was pared by 5 bases and J by 0 bases, with 10 bases between. The germline V gene encodes CDR1 SQVTM and CDR2 ANQGSEA. The CDR3 totals 13 residues. The CDR3 sequence is CSVSSGHQETQYF. CDR3 bases: TGCAGCGTTTCGAGCGGGCACCAAGAGACCCAGTACTTC.

Written as DNA, the CDR3 is TGTGCCAGTAGTAGGGGTACAGGGGGCTACCAAGAGACCCAGTACTTC. Translated: CASSRGTGGYQETQYF. The V gene is TRBV19, the J gene TRBJ2-5, with 9 bases lining up with TRBD1. Per the germline V gene, CDR1 is LNHDA and CDR2 is SQIVND (reference sequence). The CDR3 is 16 amino acids. V shed 4 bases and J 0 bases; nucleotides not matched to a gene: 6.

This clone occurred once. The genes are TRBV9 and TRBJ1-4; a weak D match, TRBD1 (6 bases). Germline V gene lookup returns CDR1 SGDLS and CDR2 YYNGEE. The germline V and J ends were trimmed by 1 base and 8 bases, with 15 bases remaining between them. This CDR3 region has 15 residues. CDR3 region: CASSVTGEGGEKLFF. CDR3 coding DNA: TGTGCCAGCAGCGTAACGGGGGAGGGGGGGGAAAAACTGTTTTTT.

V and J are TRBV19 and TRBJ1-5; 9 nucleotides agree with TRBD1. V lost 3 bases, J lost 5 bases, and 8 bases stayed unmatched. Per the germline V gene, CDR1 is LNHDA and CDR2 is SQIVND (reference sequence). The CDR3 totals 16 residues. The CDR3 protein is CASSIGWGQGHQPQHF. The CDR3 DNA reads as TGTGCCAGTAGTATTGGGTGGGGACAGGGACATCAGCCCCAGCATTTT.

The chain combines TRBV19 with TRBJ1-5; 11 nucleotides agree with TRBD1. Germline V CDR1 and CDR2: LNHDA, SQIVND (reference sequence). The V and J ends lost 6 bases and 6 bases, in that order; junction bases with no gene match: 7. The CDR3 contains 15 residues. CDR3 region: CASSQDRGQVQPQHF. CDR3 nucleotides: TGTGCCAGTAGCCAGGACAGGGGGCAAGTTCAGCCCCAGCATTTT.

This chain connects TRBV7-9 to TRBJ1-2, with no clear D. Germline CDR1 and CDR2: SEHNR and FQNEAQ (reference sequence). CDR3 length equals 12 residues. Trimming took 5 bases from V and 8 from J, leaving 12 bases between them. The CDR3 loop is CASSKGEGGYTF. DNA of the CDR3: TGTGCCAGCAGCAAGGGAGAGGGCGGCTACACCTTC.

The rearrangement links TRBV2 to TRBJ2-3; possibly TRBD2 for D (6 bases). This CDR3 is built from 13 residues. Between the trimmed V and J ends, which lost 6 bases and 2 bases, there was a span of 9 bases. Germline V lookup: CDR1 SNHLY, CDR2 FYNNEI. CDR3 amino acids: CASRGTYTDTQYF. CDR3 in DNA: TGTGCCAGCAGAGGGACTTACACAGATACGCAGTATTTT.